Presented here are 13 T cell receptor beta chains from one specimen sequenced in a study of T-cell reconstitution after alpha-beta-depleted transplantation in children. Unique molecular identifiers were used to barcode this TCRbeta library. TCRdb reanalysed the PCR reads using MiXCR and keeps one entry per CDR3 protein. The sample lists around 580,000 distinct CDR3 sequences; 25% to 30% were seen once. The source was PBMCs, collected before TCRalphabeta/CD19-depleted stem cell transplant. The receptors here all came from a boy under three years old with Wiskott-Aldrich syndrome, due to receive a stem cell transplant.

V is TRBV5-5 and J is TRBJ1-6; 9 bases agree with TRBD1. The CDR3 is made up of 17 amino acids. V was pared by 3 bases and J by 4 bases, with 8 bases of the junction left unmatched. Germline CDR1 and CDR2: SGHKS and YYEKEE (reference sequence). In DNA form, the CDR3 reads TGTGCCAGCAGCTCGAGACCCGACAGGGGGTATAATTCACCCCTCCACTTT. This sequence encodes CASSSRPDRGYNSPLHF.

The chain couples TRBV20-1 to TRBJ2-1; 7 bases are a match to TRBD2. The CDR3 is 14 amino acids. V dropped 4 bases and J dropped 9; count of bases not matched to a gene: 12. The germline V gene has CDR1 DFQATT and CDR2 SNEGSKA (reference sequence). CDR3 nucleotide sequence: TGCAGTGCTAAAGAGATGAAAGGGGAGGGTGAGCAGTTCTTC. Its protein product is CSAKEMKGEGEQFF.

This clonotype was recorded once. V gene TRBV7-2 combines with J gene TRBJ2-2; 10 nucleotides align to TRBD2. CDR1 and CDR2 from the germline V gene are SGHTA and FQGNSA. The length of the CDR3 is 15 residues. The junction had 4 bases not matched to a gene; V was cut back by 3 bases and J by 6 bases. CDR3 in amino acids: CASSLSGGGAGELFF. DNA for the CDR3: TGTGCCAGCAGCTTGAGCGGGGGGGGGGCCGGGGAGCTGTTTTTT.

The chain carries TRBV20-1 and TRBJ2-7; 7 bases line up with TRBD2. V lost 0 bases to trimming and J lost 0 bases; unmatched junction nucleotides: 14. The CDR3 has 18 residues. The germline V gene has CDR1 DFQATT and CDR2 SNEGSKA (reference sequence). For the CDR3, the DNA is TGCAGTGCTAGAGACGACGTGGGGCTAGCGGCGAGCTCCTACGAGCAGTACTTC. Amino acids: CSARDDVGLAASSYEQYF.

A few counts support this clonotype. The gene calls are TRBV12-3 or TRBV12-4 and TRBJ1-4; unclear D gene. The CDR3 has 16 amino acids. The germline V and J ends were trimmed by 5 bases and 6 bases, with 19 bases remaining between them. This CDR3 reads CASSPTNAIGYEKLFF. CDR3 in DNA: TGTGCCAGCAGTCCCACCAACGCAATCGGGTATGAAAAACTGTTTTTT.

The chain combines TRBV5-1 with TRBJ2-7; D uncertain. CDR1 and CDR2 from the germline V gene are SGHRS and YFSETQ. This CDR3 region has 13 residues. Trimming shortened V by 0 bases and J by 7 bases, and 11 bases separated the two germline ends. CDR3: CASSLGPETEQYF. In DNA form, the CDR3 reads TGCGCCAGCAGCTTGGGCCCTGAGACGGAGCAGTACTTC. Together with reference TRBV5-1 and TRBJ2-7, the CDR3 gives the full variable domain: KAGVTQTPRYLIKTRGQQVTLSCSPISGHRSVSWYQQTPGQGLQFLFEYFSETQRNKGNFPGRFSGRQFSNSRSEMNVSTLELGDSALYLCASSLGPETEQYFGPGTRLTVT.

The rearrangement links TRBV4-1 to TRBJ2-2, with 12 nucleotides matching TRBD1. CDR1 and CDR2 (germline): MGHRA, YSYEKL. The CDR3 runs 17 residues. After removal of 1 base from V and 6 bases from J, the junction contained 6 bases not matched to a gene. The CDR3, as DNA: TGCGCCAGCAGCCAAGCTCCGGGACAGGGGGCCTCCGGGGAGCTGTTTTTT. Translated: CASSQAPGQGASGELFF.

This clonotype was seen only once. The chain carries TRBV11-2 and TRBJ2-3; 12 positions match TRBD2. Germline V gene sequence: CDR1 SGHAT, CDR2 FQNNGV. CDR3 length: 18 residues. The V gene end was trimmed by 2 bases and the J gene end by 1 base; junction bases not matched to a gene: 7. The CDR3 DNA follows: TGTGCCAGCAGCTTACCTGGACTAGCGGGATGGGGCACAGATACGCAGTATTTT. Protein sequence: CASSLPGLAGWGTDTQYF.

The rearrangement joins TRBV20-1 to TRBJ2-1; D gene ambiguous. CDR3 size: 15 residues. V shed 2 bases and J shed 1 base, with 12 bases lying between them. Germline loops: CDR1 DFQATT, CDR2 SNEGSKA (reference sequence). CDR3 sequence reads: CSARRLHKSYNEQFF. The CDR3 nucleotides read TGCAGTGCTAGAAGGCTCCACAAATCCTACAATGAGCAGTTCTTC.

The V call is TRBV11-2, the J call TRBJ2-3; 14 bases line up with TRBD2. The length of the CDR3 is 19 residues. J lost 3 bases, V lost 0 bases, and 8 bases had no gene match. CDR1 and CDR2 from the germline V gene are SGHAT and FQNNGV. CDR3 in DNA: TGTGCCAGCAGCTTAGATGGACTAGCGGGGGGACCGTTAACAGATACGCAGTATTTT. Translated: CASSLDGLAGGPLTDTQYF.

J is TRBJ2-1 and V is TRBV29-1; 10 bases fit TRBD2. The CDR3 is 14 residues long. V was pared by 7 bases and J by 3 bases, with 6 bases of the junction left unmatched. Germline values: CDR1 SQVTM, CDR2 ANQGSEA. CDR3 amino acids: CSAQGLAYYNEQFF. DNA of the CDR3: TGCAGCGCTCAGGGACTAGCGTACTACAATGAGCAGTTCTTC.

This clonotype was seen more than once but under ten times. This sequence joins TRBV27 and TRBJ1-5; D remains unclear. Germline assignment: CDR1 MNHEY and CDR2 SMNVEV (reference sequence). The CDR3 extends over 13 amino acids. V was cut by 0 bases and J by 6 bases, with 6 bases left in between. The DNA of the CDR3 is TGTGCCAGCAGTTTATCGGTCCGTCAGCCCCAGCATTTT. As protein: CASSLSVRQPQHF.

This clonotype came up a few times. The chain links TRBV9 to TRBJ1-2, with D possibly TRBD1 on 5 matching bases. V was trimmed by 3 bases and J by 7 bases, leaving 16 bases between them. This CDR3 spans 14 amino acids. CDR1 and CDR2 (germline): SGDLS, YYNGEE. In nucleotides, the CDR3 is TGTGCCAGCAGCGCCTCAGACGGGGCGGGTGGCTACACCTTC. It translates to CASSASDGAGGYTF.